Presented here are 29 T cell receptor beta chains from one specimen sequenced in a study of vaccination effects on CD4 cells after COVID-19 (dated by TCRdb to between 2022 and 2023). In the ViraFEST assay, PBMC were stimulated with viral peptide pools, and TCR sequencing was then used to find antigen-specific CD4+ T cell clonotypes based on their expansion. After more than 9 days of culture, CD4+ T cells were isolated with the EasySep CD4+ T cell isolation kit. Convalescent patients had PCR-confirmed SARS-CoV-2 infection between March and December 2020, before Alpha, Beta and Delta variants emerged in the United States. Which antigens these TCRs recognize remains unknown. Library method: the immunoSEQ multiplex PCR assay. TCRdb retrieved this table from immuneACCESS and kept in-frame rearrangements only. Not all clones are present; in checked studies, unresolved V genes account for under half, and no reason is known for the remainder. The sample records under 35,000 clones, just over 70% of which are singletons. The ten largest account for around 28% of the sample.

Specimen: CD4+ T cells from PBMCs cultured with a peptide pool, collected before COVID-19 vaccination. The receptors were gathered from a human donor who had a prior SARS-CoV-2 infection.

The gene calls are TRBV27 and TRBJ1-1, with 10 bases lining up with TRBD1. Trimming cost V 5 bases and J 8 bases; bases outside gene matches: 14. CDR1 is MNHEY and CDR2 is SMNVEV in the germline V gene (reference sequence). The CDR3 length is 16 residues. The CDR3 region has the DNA TGTGCCAGCAGTCGATCCCCGACAGGGGGCGCCGTGGAAGCTTTCTTT. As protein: CASSRSPTGGAVEAFF.

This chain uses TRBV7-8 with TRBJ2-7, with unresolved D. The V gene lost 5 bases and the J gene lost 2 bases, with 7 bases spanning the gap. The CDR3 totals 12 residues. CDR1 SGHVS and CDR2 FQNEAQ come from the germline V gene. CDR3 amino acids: CASSPYAYEQYF. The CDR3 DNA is TGTGCCAGCAGCCCGTACGCCTACGAGCAGTACTTC.

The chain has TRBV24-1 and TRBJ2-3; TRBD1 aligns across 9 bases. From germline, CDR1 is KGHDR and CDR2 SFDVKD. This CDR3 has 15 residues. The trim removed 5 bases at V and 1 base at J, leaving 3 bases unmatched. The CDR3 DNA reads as TGTGCCACCAGTGCCGGACAGGGGCGCACAGATACGCAGTATTTT. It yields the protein CATSAGQGRTDTQYF.

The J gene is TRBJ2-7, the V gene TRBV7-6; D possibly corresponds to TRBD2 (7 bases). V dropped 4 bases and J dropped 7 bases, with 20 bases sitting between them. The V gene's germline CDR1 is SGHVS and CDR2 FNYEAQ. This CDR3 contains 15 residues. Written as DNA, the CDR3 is TGTGCCAGCAGCTGGGGGGGGACAAAGACGGAAGAGCAGTACTTC. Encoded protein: CASSWGGTKTEEQYF.

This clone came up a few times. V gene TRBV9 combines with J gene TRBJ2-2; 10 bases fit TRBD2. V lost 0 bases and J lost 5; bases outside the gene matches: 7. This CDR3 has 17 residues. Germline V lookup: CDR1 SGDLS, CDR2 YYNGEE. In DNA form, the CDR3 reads TGTGCCAGCAGCGTAGGGGCTAGCGGGAGACGGACCGGGGAGCTGTTTTTT. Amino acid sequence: CASSVGASGRRTGELFF. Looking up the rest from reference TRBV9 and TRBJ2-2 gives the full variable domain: DSGVTQTPKHLITATGQRVTLRCSPRSGDLSVYWYQQSLDQGLQFLIQYYNGEERAKGNILERFSAQQFPDLHSELNLSSLELGDSALYFCASSVGASGRRTGELFFGEGSRLTVL.

The DNA of the CDR3 is TGTGCCAGCTCACCACGAGTCTGGGTCTTAGCCAAAAACATTCAGTACTTC. Protein: CASSPRVWVLAKNIQYF. The chain links TRBV18 to TRBJ2-4; D ambiguous. Trimming took 1 base from V and 0 from J, leaving 13 bases between them. The CDR3 covers 17 residues. Per the germline V gene, CDR1 is KGHSH and CDR2 is LQKENI.

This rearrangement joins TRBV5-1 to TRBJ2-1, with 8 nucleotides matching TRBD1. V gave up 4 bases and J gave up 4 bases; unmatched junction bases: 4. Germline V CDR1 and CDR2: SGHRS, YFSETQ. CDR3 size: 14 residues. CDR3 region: CASSRDRTYNEQFF. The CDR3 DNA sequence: TGCGCCAGCAGCCGGGACAGGACTTACAATGAGCAGTTCTTC.

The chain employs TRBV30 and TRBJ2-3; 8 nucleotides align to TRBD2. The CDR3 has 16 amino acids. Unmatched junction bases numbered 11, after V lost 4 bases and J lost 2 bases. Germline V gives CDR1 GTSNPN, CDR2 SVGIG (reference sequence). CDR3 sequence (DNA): TGTGCCTGGAATAGGTTAGCGGGGACATACACAGATACGCAGTATTTT. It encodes CAWNRLAGTYTDTQYF.

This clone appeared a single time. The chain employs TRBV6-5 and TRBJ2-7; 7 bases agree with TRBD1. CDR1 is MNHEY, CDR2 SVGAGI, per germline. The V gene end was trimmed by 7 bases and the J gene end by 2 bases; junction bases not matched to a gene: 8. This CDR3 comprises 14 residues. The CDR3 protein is CASTEDRVAYEQYF. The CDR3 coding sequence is TGTGCCAGCACCGAAGACAGGGTGGCCTACGAGCAGTACTTC.

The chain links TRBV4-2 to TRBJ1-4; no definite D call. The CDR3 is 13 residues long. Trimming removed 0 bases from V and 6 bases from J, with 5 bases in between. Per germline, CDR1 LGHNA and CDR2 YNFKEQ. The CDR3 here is CASSQDRYEKLFF. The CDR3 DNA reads TGTGCCAGCAGCCAAGATCGGTATGAAAAACTGTTTTTT.

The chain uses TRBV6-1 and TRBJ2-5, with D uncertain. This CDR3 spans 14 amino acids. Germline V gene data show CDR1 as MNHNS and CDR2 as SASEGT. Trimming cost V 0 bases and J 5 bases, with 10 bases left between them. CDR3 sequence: CASSEALYWETQYF. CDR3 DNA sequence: TGTGCCAGCAGTGAAGCGCTTTATTGGGAGACCCAGTACTTC.

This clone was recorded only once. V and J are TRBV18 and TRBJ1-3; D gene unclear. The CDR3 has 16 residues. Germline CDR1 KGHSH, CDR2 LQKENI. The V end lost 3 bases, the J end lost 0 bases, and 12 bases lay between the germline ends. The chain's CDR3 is CASSPATGLSGNTIYF. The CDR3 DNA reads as TGTGCCAGCTCACCTGCGACTGGGCTCTCTGGAAACACCATATATTTT.

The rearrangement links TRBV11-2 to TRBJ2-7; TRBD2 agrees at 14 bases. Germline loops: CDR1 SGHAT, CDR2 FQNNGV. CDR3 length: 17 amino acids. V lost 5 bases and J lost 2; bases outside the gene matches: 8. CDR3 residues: CASSLGLAGGTAYEQYF. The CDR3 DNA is TGTGCCAGCAGCCTTGGACTAGCGGGGGGTACCGCCTACGAGCAGTACTTC.

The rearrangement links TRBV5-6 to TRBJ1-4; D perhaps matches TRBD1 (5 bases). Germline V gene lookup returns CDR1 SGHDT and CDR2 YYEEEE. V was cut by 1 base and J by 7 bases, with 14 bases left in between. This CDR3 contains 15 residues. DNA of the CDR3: TGTGCCAGCAGCTTGAGAGGGGTACCTATTGAAAAACTGTTTTTT. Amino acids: CASSLRGVPIEKLFF.

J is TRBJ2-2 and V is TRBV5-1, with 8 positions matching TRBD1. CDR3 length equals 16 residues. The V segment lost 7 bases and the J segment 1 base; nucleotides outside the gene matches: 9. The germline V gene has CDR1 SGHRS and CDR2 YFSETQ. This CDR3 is CASRNQQGGNTGELFF. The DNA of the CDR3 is TGCGCCAGCCGGAACCAACAGGGGGGGAACACCGGGGAGCTGTTTTTT.

DNA for the CDR3: TGTGCCAGTAGTATGAGACGGGGGGCCTACGAGCAGTACTTC. Its translation: CASSMRRGAYEQYF. This sequence joins TRBV19 and TRBJ2-7, with 7 bases matching TRBD2. Per the germline V gene, CDR1 is LNHDA and CDR2 is SQIVND (reference sequence). Germline trimming cut 3 bases from V and 2 bases from J; bases unmatched to any gene: 4. CDR3 length: 14 residues.

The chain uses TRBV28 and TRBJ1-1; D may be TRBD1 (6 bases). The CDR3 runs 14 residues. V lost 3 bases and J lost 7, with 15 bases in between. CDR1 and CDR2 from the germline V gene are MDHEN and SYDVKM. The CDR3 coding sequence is TGTGCCAGCAGTTTGTCGCAGGGGTACCGTGAAGCTTTCTTT. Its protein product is CASSLSQGYREAFF.

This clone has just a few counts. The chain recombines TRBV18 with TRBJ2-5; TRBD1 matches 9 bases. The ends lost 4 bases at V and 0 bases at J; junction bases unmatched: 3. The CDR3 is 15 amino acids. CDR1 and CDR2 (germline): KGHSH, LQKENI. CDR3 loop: CASSRTGAYQETQYF. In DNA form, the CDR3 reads TGTGCCAGCTCACGGACAGGGGCATACCAAGAGACCCAGTACTTC.

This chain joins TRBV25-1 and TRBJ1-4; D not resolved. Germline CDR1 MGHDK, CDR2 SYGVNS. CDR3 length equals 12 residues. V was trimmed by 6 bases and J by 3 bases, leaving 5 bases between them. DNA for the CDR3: TGTGCCAGCAGGGGCTCTAATGAAAAACTGTTTTTT. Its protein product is CASRGSNEKLFF. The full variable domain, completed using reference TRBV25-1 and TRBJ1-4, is EADIYQTPRYLVIGTGKKITLECSQTMGHDKMYWYQQDPGMELHLIHYSYGVNSTEKGDLSSESTVSRIRTEHFPLTLESARPSHTSQYLCASRGSNEKLFFGSGTQLSVL.

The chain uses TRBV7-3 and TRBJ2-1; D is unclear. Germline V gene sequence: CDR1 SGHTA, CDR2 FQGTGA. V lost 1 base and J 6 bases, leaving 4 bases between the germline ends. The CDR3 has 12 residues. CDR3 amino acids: CASSLIGNEQFF. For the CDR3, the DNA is TGTGCCAGCAGCTTAATTGGCAATGAGCAGTTCTTC.

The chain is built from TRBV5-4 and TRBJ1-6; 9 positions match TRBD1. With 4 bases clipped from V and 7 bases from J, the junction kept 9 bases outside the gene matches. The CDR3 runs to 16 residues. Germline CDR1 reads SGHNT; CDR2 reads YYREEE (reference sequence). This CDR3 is CASSGTTGTGNSPLHF. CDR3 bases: TGTGCCAGCAGCGGAACTACCGGGACAGGGAATTCACCCCTCCACTTT.

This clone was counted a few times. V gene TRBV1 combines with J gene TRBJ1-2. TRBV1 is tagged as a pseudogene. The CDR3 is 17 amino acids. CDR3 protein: CTSSQAKPMPVSRGYTF. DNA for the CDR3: TGCACCAGCAGCCAAGCGAAACCAATGCCGGTTTCGAGAGGCTACACCTTC.

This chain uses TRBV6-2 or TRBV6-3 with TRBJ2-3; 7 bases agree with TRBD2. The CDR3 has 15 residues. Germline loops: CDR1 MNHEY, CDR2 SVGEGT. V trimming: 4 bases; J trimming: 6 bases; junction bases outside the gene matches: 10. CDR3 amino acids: CASSFRRLASDTQYF. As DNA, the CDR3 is TGTGCCAGCAGTTTCCGGAGACTAGCATCGGATACGCAGTATTTT.

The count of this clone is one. CDR3 DNA sequence: TGTGCCAGCAGTTACTTAATATCTAGGACCGCGAGGCATGAAAAACTGTTTTTT. This encodes CASSYLISRTARHEKLFF. V and J are TRBV6-2 or TRBV6-3 and TRBJ1-4; D uncertain. The V end lost 1 base, the J end lost 6 bases, and 21 bases lay between the germline ends. This CDR3 is built from 18 residues. The germline gives CDR1 MNHEY, CDR2 SVGEGT.

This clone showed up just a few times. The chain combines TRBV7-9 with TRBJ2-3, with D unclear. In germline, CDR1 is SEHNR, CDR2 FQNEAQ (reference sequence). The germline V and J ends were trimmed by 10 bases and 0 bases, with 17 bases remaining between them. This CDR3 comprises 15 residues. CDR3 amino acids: CATDRYGGSTDTQYF. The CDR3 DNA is TGTGCCACGGACCGGTATGGTGGTAGCACAGATACGCAGTATTTT.

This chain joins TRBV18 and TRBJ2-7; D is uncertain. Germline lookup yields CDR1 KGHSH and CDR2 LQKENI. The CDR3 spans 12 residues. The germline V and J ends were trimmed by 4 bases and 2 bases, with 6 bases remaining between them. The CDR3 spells CASSQVAYEQYF. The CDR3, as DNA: TGTGCCAGCTCACAGGTTGCCTACGAGCAGTACTTC.

The CDR3 DNA is TGCAGTGCTAGTTATGGTTCCGGAGGCTGGAATCAGCCCCAGCATTTT. Protein product: CSASYGSGGWNQPQHF. The V call is TRBV20-1, the J call TRBJ1-5; D is ambiguous. Germline CDR1 is DFQATT and CDR2 is SNEGSKA (reference sequence). The CDR3 extends over 16 amino acids. V lost 3 bases and J lost 4, with 19 bases in between.

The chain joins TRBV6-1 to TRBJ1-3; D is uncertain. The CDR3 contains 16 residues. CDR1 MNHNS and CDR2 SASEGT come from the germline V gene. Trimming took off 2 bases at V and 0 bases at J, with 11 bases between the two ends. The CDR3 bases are TGTGCCAGCAGTGAACCTGGGTCCTACTCTGGAAACACCATATATTTT. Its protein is CASSEPGSYSGNTIYF.

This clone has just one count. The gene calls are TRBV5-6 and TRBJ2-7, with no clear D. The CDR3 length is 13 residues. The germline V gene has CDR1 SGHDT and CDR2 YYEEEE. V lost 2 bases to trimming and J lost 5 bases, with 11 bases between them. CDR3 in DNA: TGTGCCAGCAGCTTTCTATCCCTTCACGAGCAGTACTTC. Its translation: CASSFLSLHEQYF.